This is a list of T cell receptor beta chains from one sample in a study of regulatory T cells in long-lasting Graves disease. One entry per CDR3 protein results from TCRdb running MiXCR on the multiplex PCR reads. The sample has 530,000 or so distinct CDR3 sequences, approximately 13% seen once. The sample also formed part of further work on T cells in Graves' hyperthyroidism and ophthalmopathy.

This sample comprised peripheral blood mononuclear cells (PBMCs), obtained at new diagnosis, from a patient treated with antithyroid drugs. All receptors come from a man younger than 40 with Graves disease. Each CDR3 is given with its conserved first and last residue. The order of the fields is clone size, D gene, V gene, J gene, CDR3 protein, CDR3 DNA. The D gene is left open where the match is weak. The size of a clone is reported for some rows only, either as once, few or many, or as a class for expanded clones.

clone_size: few; d_call: NA; v_call: TRBV7-9; j_call: TRBJ1-1; cdr3_aa: CASSLGTSTEAFF; cdr3_nt: TGTGCCAGCAGCTTGGGCACGAGCACTGAAGCTTTCTTT
clone_size: NA; d_call: TRBD2; v_call: TRBV7-3; j_call: TRBJ2-6; cdr3_aa: CASSPWTSGPSGANALTF; cdr3_nt: TGTGCCAGCAGTCCTTGGACTAGCGGCCCCTCTGGGGCCAACGCCCTGACTTTC
clone_size: few; d_call: TRBD1; v_call: TRBV27; j_call: TRBJ1-1; cdr3_aa: CASRPLTGVKTEAFF; cdr3_nt: TGTGCCAGCAGACCCCTGACAGGGGTCAAGACTGAAGCTTTCTTT
clone_size: many; d_call: NA; v_call: TRBV20-1; j_call: TRBJ1-6; cdr3_aa: CSAREGPGYSPLHF; cdr3_nt: TGCAGTGCTAGAGAAGGCCCTGGATATTCACCCCTCCACTTT
clone_size: NA; d_call: NA; v_call: TRBV19; j_call: TRBJ1-1; cdr3_aa: CASRPRRSMNTEAFF; cdr3_nt: TGTGCCAGTAGGCCCAGACGGAGCATGAACACTGAAGCTTTCTTT
clone_size: many; d_call: NA; v_call: TRBV29-1; j_call: TRBJ1-1; cdr3_aa: CSVVRGTEAFF; cdr3_nt: TGCAGCGTTGTGAGGGGGACTGAAGCTTTCTTT
clone_size: NA; d_call: NA; v_call: TRBV7-9; j_call: TRBJ1-2; cdr3_aa: CASSHEDGFYGYTF; cdr3_nt: TGTGCCAGCAGCCACGAGGACGGATTCTATGGCTACACCTTC
clone_size: NA; d_call: TRBD1; v_call: TRBV12-5; j_call: TRBJ2-7; cdr3_aa: CASGLVLGQGHYEQYF; cdr3_nt: TGTGCTAGTGGTTTGGTCCTGGGACAGGGGCACTACGAGCAGTACTTC
clone_size: many; d_call: TRBD2; v_call: TRBV6-1; j_call: TRBJ2-3; cdr3_aa: CASSVETSGRLDTQYF; cdr3_nt: TGTGCCAGCAGTGTGGAGACTAGCGGGAGATTGGATACGCAGTATTTT
clone_size: many; d_call: NA; v_call: TRBV7-2; j_call: TRBJ2-7; cdr3_aa: CASSYTGPGNEQYF; cdr3_nt: TGTGCCAGCAGCTACACAGGGCCTGGGAACGAGCAGTACTTC
clone_size: few; d_call: NA; v_call: TRBV6-1; j_call: TRBJ2-3; cdr3_aa: CASSGFYTQYF; cdr3_nt: TGTGCCAGCAGCGGGTTTTATACGCAGTATTTT
clone_size: many; d_call: NA; v_call: TRBV6-1; j_call: TRBJ1-4; cdr3_aa: CASAGGSTNEKLFF; cdr3_nt: TGTGCCAGCGCTGGCGGCAGCACTAATGAAAAACTGTTTTTT
clone_size: few; d_call: NA; v_call: TRBV5-6; j_call: TRBJ2-3; cdr3_aa: CASSLMVGGTLGDTQYF; cdr3_nt: TGTGCCAGCAGCTTGATGGTTGGGGGGACTTTGGGGGATACGCAGTATTTT
clone_size: NA; d_call: NA; v_call: TRBV4-2; j_call: TRBJ2-2; cdr3_aa: CASSQDIPGRDTGELFF; cdr3_nt: TGTGCCAGCAGCCAAGATATACCAGGGCGTGACACCGGGGAGCTGTTTTTT
clone_size: NA; d_call: TRBD1; v_call: TRBV7-2; j_call: TRBJ2-3; cdr3_aa: CAGSLQPGQGLDTQYF; cdr3_nt: TGTGCCGGCAGCCTTCAGCCGGGACAGGGCCTAGATACGCAGTATTTT
clone_size: NA; d_call: NA; v_call: TRBV6-2/TRBV6-3; j_call: TRBJ2-3; cdr3_aa: CASSFSWEGTDTQYF; cdr3_nt: TGTGCCAGCAGTTTTTCGTGGGAGGGCACAGATACGCAGTATTTT
clone_size: NA; d_call: TRBD2; v_call: TRBV4-1; j_call: TRBJ2-1; cdr3_aa: CASSQAGLGGYNEQFF; cdr3_nt: TGCGCCAGCAGCCAAGCCGGACTAGGAGGATACAATGAGCAGTTCTTC
clone_size: many; d_call: NA; v_call: TRBV3-1; j_call: TRBJ1-1; cdr3_aa: CASSQVGRDTEAFF; cdr3_nt: TGTGCCAGCAGCCAAGTTGGGAGGGACACTGAAGCTTTCTTT
clone_size: few; d_call: TRBD2; v_call: TRBV4-2; j_call: TRBJ2-7; cdr3_aa: CASSQESSSGYYEQYF; cdr3_nt: TGTGCCAGCAGCCAAGAGAGCTCTAGCGGCTACTACGAGCAGTACTTC
clone_size: NA; d_call: NA; v_call: TRBV9; j_call: TRBJ2-1; cdr3_aa: CASSQEDFHNEQFF; cdr3_nt: TGTGCCAGCAGCCAGGAGGACTTCCACAATGAGCAGTTCTTC
clone_size: NA; d_call: NA; v_call: TRBV9; j_call: TRBJ2-1; cdr3_aa: CASSVTWGNSEQFF; cdr3_nt: TGTGCCAGCAGCGTAACCTGGGGTAACAGTGAGCAGTTCTTC
clone_size: many; d_call: NA; v_call: TRBV7-9; j_call: TRBJ1-1; cdr3_aa: CASTAQARGTEAFF; cdr3_nt: TGTGCCAGCACTGCACAGGCGAGGGGGACTGAAGCTTTCTTT
clone_size: few; d_call: TRBD2; v_call: TRBV5-5; j_call: TRBJ2-2; cdr3_aa: CASSQRTSSGTGELFF; cdr3_nt: TGTGCCAGCAGCCAGCGGACTAGTTCAGGCACCGGGGAGCTGTTTTTT
clone_size: many; d_call: NA; v_call: TRBV14; j_call: TRBJ2-1; cdr3_aa: CASSFSLRMQFF; cdr3_nt: TGTGCCAGCAGCTTCTCTCTAAGAATGCAGTTCTTC
clone_size: NA; d_call: TRBD2; v_call: TRBV9; j_call: TRBJ2-1; cdr3_aa: CASSTRLAGRHSTVSYNEQFF; cdr3_nt: TGTGCCAGCAGCACTCGACTAGCGGGACGCCACTCGACAGTCTCCTACAATGAGCAGTTCTTC
clone_size: NA; d_call: NA; v_call: TRBV19; j_call: TRBJ1-4; cdr3_aa: CASSLSGARKLFF; cdr3_nt: TGTGCCAGTAGCCTCTCAGGGGCCCGAAAACTGTTTTTT